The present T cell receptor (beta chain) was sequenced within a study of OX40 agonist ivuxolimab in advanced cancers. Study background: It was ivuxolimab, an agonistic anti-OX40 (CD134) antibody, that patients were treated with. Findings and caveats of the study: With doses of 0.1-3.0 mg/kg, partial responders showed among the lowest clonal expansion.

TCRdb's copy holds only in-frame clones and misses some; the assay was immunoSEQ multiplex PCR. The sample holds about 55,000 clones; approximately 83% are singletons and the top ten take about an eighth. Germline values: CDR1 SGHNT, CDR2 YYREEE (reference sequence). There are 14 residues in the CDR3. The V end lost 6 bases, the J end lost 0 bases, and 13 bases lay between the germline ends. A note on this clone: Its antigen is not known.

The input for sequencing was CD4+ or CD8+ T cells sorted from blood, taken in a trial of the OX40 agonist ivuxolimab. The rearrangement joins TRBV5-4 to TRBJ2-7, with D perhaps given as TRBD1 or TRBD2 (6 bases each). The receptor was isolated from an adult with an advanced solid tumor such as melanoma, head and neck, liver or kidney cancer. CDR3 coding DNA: TGTGCCAGCACCCCGGGGGACACCTCCTACGAGCAGTACTTC. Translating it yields CASTPGDTSYEQYF.